The clone carrying this T cell receptor (beta chain) was detected once. Germline V gene data show CDR1 as MRHNA and CDR2 as SNTAGT. The length of the CDR3 is 15 residues. Trimming took off 3 bases at V and 0 bases at J, with 6 bases between the two ends. The sample is drawn from a study of blood T cell repertoires in COVID-19. In assigning cohorts, the study relied on participant-reported clinical history. Either two negative PCRs, clearance, or symptom resolution qualified Cohort 3 donors as recovered. The data were produced by immunoSEQ multiplex PCR, yet TCRdb's version contains in-frame clones alone and is incomplete. The table shows around 130,000 clones, with around four fifths occurring only once.

The rearrangement joins TRBV6-4 to TRBJ2-6; D is possibly TRBD1 (6 bases). The sequence was obtained from a man aged 25-40 years who had recovered from COVID-19. The specimen was PBMCs or T cells enriched from blood (not recorded which). This chain's CDR3 is CASSEDSSGANVLTF. DNA for the CDR3: TGTGCCAGCAGTGAGGACAGCTCTGGGGCCAACGTCCTGACTTTC.